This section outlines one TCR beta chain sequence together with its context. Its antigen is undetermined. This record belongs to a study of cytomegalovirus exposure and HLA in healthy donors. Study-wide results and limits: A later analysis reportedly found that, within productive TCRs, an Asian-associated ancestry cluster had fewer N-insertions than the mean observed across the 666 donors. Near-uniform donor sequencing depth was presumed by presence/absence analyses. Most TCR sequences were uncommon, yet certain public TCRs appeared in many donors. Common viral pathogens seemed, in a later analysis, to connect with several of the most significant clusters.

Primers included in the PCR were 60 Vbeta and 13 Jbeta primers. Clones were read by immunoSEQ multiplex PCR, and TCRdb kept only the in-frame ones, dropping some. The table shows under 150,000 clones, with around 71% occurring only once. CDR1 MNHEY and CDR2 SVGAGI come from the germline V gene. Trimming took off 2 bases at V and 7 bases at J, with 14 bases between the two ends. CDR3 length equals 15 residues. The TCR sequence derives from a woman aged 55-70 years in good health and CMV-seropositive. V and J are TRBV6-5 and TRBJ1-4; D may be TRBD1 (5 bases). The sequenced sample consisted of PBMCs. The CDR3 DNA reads TGTGCCAGCAGTTACCTGGGGGGGAGGGTTGAAAAACTGTTTTTT. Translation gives CASSYLGGRVEKLFF.